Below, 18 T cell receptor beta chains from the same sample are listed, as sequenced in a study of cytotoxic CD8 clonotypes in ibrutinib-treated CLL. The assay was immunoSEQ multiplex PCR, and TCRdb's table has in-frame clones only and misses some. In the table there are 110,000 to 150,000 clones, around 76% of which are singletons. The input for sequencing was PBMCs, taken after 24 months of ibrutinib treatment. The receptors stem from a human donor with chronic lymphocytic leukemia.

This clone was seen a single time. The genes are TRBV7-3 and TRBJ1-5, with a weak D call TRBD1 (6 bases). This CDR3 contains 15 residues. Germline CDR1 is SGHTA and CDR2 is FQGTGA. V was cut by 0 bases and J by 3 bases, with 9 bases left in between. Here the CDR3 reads CASSLTGGSNQPQHF. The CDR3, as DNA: TGTGCCAGCAGCTTAACGGGGGGCTCCAATCAGCCCCAGCATTTT.

The CDR3 loop reads CSARDLRPQHF. The CDR3 DNA reads as TGCAGTGCTAGAGATCTGCGGCCCCAGCATTTT. The rearrangement joins TRBV20-1 to TRBJ1-5; D is undetermined. Trimming removed 0 bases from V and 9 bases from J, with 6 bases in between. Germline-derived CDR1 and CDR2 are DFQATT and SNEGSKA (reference sequence). The CDR3 has 11 residues.

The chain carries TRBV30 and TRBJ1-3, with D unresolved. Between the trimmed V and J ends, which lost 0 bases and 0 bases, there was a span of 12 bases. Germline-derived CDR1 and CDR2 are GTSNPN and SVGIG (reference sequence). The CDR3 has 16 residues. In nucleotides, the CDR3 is TGTGCCTGGAGTGTAACCCCCCGCCGCTCTGGAAACACCATATATTTT. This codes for CAWSVTPRRSGNTIYF.

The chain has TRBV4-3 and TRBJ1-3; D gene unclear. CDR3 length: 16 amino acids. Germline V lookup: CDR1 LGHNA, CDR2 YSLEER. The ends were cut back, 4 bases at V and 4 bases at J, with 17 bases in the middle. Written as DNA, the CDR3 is TGCGCCAGCAGCCGTCACGCGGGGTGGTCCGGAAACACCATATATTTT. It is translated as CASSRHAGWSGNTIYF.

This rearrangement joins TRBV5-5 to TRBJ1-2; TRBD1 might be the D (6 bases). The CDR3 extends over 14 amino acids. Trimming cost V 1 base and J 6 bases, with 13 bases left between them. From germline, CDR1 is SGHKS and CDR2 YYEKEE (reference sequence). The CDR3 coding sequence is TGTGCCAGCAGCTTGTGGCCAGGGGAGCATGGCTACACCTTC. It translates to CASSLWPGEHGYTF. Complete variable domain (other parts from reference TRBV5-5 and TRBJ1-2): DAGVTQSPTHLIKTRGQQVTLRCSPISGHKSVSWYQQVLGQGPQFIFQYYEKEERGRGNFPDRFSARQFPNYSSELNVNALLLGDSALYLCASSLWPGEHGYTFGSGTRLTVV.

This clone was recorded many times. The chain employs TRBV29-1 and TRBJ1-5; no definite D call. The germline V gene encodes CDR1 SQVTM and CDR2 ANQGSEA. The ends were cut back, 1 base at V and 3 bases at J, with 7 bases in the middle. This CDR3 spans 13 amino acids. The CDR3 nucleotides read TGCAGCGTTGAAGTGAGTTCCAATCAGCCCCAGCATTTT. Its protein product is CSVEVSSNQPQHF.

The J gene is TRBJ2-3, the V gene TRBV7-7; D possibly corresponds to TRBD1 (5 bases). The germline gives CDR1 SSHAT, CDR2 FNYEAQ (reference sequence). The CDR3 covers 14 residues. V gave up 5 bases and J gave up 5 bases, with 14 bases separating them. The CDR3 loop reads CASSPRSTVDTQYF. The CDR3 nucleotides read TGTGCCAGCAGCCCCCGATCGACAGTAGATACGCAGTATTTT.

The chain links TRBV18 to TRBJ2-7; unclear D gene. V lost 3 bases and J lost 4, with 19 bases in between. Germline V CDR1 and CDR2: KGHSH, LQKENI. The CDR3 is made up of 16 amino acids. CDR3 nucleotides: TGTGCCAGCTCACCCTTAGACCCCCAAGTTAAGTACGAGCAGTACTTC. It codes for CASSPLDPQVKYEQYF.

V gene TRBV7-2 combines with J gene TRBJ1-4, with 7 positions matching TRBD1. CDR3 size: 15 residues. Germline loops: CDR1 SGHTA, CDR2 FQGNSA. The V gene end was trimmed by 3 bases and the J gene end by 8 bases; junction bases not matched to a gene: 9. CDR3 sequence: CASSFASQGEEKLFF. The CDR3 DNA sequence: TGTGCCAGCAGCTTTGCTAGCCAGGGGGAGGAAAAACTGTTTTTT. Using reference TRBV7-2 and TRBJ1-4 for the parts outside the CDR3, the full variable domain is GAGVSQSPSNKVTEKGKDVELRCDPISGHTALYWYRQSLGQGLEFLIYFQGNSAPDKSGLPSDRFSAERTGGSVSTLTIQRTQQEDSAVYLCASSFASQGEEKLFFGSGTQLSVL.

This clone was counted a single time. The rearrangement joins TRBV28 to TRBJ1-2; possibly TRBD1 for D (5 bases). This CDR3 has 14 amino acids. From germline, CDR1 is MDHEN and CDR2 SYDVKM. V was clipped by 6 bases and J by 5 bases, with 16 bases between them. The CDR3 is CASSLGAPGYGYTF. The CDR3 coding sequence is TGTGCCAGCAGCCTCGGGGCACCGGGGTATGGCTACACCTTC.

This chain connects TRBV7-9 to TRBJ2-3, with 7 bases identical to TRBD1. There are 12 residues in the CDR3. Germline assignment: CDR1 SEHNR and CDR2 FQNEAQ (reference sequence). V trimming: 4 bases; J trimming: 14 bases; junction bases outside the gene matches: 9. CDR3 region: CASSSQGVFVYF. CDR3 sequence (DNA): TGTGCCAGCAGCTCCCAGGGGGTTTTCGTGTATTTT.

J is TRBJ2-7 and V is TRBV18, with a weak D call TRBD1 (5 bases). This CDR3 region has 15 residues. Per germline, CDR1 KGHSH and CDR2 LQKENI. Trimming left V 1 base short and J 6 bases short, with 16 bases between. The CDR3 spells CASSPQGPPDGEQYF. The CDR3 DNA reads TGTGCCAGCTCACCACAGGGGCCTCCCGATGGCGAGCAGTACTTC.

The CDR3 DNA reads TGTGCCAGCAGTGACTCAGAGGGGCAGCCCCAGCATTTT. It translates to CASSDSEGQPQHF. The gene calls are TRBV6-4 and TRBJ1-5; D might be TRBD1 (5 bases). There are 13 residues in the CDR3. Germline V lookup: CDR1 MRHNA, CDR2 SNTAGT. V lost 0 bases to trimming and J lost 7 bases, with 7 bases between them.

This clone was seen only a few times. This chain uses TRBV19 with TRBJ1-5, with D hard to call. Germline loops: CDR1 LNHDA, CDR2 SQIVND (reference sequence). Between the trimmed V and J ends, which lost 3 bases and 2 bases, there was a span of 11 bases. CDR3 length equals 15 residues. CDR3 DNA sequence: TGTGCCAGTAGTATGGGGAGGATCGGCAATCAGCCCCAGCATTTT. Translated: CASSMGRIGNQPQHF.

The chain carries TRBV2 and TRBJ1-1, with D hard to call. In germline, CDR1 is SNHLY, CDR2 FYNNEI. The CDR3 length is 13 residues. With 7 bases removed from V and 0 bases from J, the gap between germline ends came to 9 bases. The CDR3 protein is CASTVELNTEAFF. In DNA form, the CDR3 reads TGTGCCAGCACCGTGGAGTTGAACACTGAAGCTTTCTTT.

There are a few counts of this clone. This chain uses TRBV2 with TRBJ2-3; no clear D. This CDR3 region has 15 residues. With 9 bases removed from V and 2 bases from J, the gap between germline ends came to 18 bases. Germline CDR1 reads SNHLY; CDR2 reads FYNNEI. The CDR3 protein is CAREPDRRPTDTQYF. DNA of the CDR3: TGTGCCAGGGAACCGGACCGAAGGCCCACAGATACGCAGTATTTT.

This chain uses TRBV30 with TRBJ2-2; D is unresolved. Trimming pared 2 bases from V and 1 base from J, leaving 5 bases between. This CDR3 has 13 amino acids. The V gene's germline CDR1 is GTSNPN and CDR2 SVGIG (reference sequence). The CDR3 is CAWSWQNTGELFF. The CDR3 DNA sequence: TGTGCCTGGAGTTGGCAGAACACCGGGGAGCTGTTTTTT.

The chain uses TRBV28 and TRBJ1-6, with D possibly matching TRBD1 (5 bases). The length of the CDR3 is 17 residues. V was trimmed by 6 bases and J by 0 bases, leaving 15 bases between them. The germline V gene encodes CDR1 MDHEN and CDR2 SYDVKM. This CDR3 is CASRGHRPSSYNSPLHF. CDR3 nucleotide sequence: TGTGCCAGCAGGGGGCACAGGCCCAGCTCCTATAATTCACCCCTCCACTTT.